This paragraph covers one TCR beta chain sequence. These data belong to a study of blood T cell repertoires in COVID-19. Across the whole study: The United States, Italy and Spain were the sources of the acute and convalescent COVID-19 samples. PBMCs, B-cell-depleted T cells, or T cells were the source of the cDNA or gDNA that made up the material.

Authors' processing steps: Reference gene primers were amplified, and this amplification served to estimate nucleated cell counts. Sequencing used immunoSEQ multiplex PCR; TCRdb keeps in-frame clones, though not all of them. V, J and clone size are those of that table, while D and trimming were read from the DNA. The sample lists about 45,000 clones; approximately 85% were seen once. The source is a woman older than 75 with acute or convalescent COVID-19. The sequenced sample was peripheral blood.

Written as DNA, the CDR3 is TGTGCCAGCAGTGGGACAGACCAATTCTCTGGGGCCAACGTCCTGACTTTC. Amino acid sequence: CASSGTDQFSGANVLTF. J is TRBJ2-6 and V is TRBV6-1; D possibly corresponds to TRBD1 (6 bases). The CDR3 runs to 17 residues. With 4 bases removed from V and 0 bases from J, the gap between germline ends came to 13 bases. CDR1 and CDR2 from the germline V gene are MNHNS and SASEGT.